This TCR beta chain was found in a study of CD8 T cells in ankylosing spondylitis. TCRdb reanalysed the 5' RACE reads using MiXCR and keeps one entry per CDR3 protein. There are hundreds of thousands of distinct CDR3 sequences in the sample; roughly a tenth occur only once, and 21% lies in the top ten. A note on this clonotype: The antigen remains undetermined.

Overall study results and limits: Made up of fewer than 10 highly homologous variants, a TCR beta motif appeared characteristic of ankylosing spondylitis blood. Some motif variants had been reported before (in reactive arthritis synovial fluid and blood).

V was clipped by 4 bases and J by 4 bases, with 17 bases between them. The CDR3 consists of 16 residues. Per germline, CDR1 SNHLY and CDR2 FYNNEI. The rearrangement links TRBV2 to TRBJ2-1; tentatively, D is TRBD2 (7 bases). This TCR came from a male donor with ankylosing spondylitis or in good health (not recorded which). Sequenced: blood, either unsorted or a sorted T cell fraction (not recorded which). The CDR3 DNA reads as TGTGCCAGCAGTGGAGAGGGGGGGGCCTTTTACAATGAGCAGTTCTTC. It yields the protein CASSGEGGAFYNEQFF.